One sample yielded the 30 T cell receptor beta chains listed below, sequenced in a study of blood T cell repertoires in COVID-19. Measured with immunoSEQ multiplex PCR; TCRdb has only the in-frame clones, and not every one. The sample yields roughly 230,000 clones, 80% to 85% seen once. Sequencing was done on a sample of peripheral blood. The receptors were gathered from a man aged 35 to 55 with acute or convalescent COVID-19.

V gene TRBV9 combines with J gene TRBJ2-7; 7 nucleotides agree with TRBD1. This CDR3 is built from 15 residues. V shed 0 bases, J shed 1 base, and the junction held 4 bases outside the gene matches. Germline V gene data show CDR1 as SGDLS and CDR2 as YYNGEE. The CDR3 bases are TGTGCCAGCAGCGTAGGGGACAGCGAATCCTACGAGCAGTACTTC. It is translated as CASSVGDSESYEQYF.

V usage is TRBV7-9 and J usage is TRBJ2-1; tentative D call: TRBD1 (5 bases). Trimming took off 5 bases at V and 7 bases at J, with 21 bases between the two ends. The CDR3 is 16 residues long. The germline V gene has CDR1 SEHNR and CDR2 FQNEAQ (reference sequence). CDR3 region: CASSDPGPWGRNEQFF. The DNA of the CDR3 is TGTGCCAGCAGCGACCCAGGGCCCTGGGGTCGGAATGAGCAGTTCTTC.

The chain is built from TRBV10-2 and TRBJ1-5, with 7 positions matching TRBD1. The CDR3 covers 14 residues. Per germline, CDR1 WSHSY and CDR2 SAAADI. V trimming: 4 bases; J trimming: 5 bases; junction bases outside the gene matches: 5. The DNA for the CDR3 is TGCGCCAGCAGTGGACAGGGTAACTATCAGCCCCAGCATTTT. Translated, it gives CASSGQGNYQPQHF.

Regarding this clone: The junction shows a germline mismatch at one end, possibly a read error. CDR3 nucleotides: TGCGGCGTCGGAGATCCTTACTCTGGAAACACCATATATTTT. Protein: CGVGDPYSGNTIYF. The chain recombines TRBV29-1 with TRBJ1-3; unclear D gene. CDR3 length: 14 amino acids. CDR1 is SQVTM, CDR2 ANQGSEA, per germline.

The chain has TRBV5-1 and TRBJ1-4, with 7 bases lining up with TRBD1. The CDR3 spans 14 residues. The ends lost 4 bases at V and 10 bases at J; junction bases unmatched: 10. Germline V CDR1 and CDR2: SGHRS, YFSETQ. The CDR3 DNA follows: TGCGCCAGCAGCCCCGCCCAGGGGGACGGAAAACTGTTTTTT. Protein sequence: CASSPAQGDGKLFF.

The chain joins TRBV2 to TRBJ1-1; tentative D call: TRBD1 (6 bases). The V gene's germline CDR1 is SNHLY and CDR2 FYNNEI. Deletions cut 1 base from V and 1 base from J, with 13 bases between. CDR3 size: 16 residues. CDR3 nucleotides: TGTGCCAGCAGTGAAGGGAGAGGCAGGGGGAACACTGAAGCTTTCTTT. Its translation is CASSEGRGRGNTEAFF.

This clone turned up a few times. The J gene is TRBJ1-2, the V gene TRBV7-8, with D tentatively TRBD1 (5 bases). Germline V gives CDR1 SGHVS, CDR2 FQNEAQ. Trimming left V 3 bases short and J 7 bases short, with 18 bases between. There are 15 residues in the CDR3. CDR3 sequence: CASSLGLAGLGGYTF. Written as DNA, the CDR3 is TGTGCCAGCAGCTTGGGTCTAGCGGGGCTCGGTGGCTACACCTTC.

The CDR3 loop is CAWSGTSRETQYF. In DNA form, the CDR3 reads TGTGCCTGGAGTGGTACTAGCAGGGAGACCCAGTACTTC. The rearrangement links TRBV30 to TRBJ2-5, with a tentative D call TRBD2 (6 bases). The V end lost 1 base, the J end lost 5 bases, and 11 bases lay between the germline ends. The CDR3 loop spans 13 amino acids. From germline, CDR1 is GTSNPN and CDR2 SVGIG (reference sequence). Combining the CDR3 with reference TRBV30 and TRBJ2-5 gives the whole variable domain SQTIHQWPATLVQPVGSPLSLECTVEGTSNPNLYWYRQAAGRGLQLLFYSVGIGQISSEVPQNLSASRPQDRQFILSSKKLLLSDSGFYLCAWSGTSRETQYFGPGTRLLVL.

The rearrangement joins TRBV7-3 to TRBJ2-7, with 10 bases matching TRBD1. The germline gives CDR1 SGHTA, CDR2 FQGTGA. Germline trimming cut 2 bases from V and 2 bases from J; bases unmatched to any gene: 3. This CDR3 is 15 amino acids long. The CDR3 here is CASSLAGTGAYEQYF. The CDR3 DNA reads as TGTGCCAGCAGCTTAGCCGGGACAGGGGCCTACGAGCAGTACTTC.

This chain links TRBV11-2 with TRBJ2-1; 10 bases match TRBD2. Germline V lookup: CDR1 SGHAT, CDR2 FQNNGV. There are 16 residues in the CDR3. Unmatched junction bases numbered 7, after V lost 5 bases and J lost 3 bases. CDR3 amino acids: CASSPVTSGYYNEQFF. The CDR3 DNA follows: TGTGCCAGCAGCCCAGTGACTAGCGGGTACTACAATGAGCAGTTCTTC.

The chain links TRBV7-9 to TRBJ2-7; 8 nucleotides match TRBD1. V dropped 5 bases and J dropped 0; count of bases not matched to a gene: 9. Germline-derived CDR1 and CDR2 are SEHNR and FQNEAQ (reference sequence). This CDR3 is built from 16 residues. CDR3 amino acids: CASSRARTGPSYEQYF. In DNA form, the CDR3 reads TGTGCCAGCAGCCGAGCGCGGACAGGGCCCTCCTACGAGCAGTACTTC.

This chain connects TRBV20-1 to TRBJ2-5, with 7 nucleotides matching TRBD2. Trimming removed 3 bases from V and 5 bases from J; junction bases left unmatched: 15. Germline loops: CDR1 DFQATT, CDR2 SNEGSKA (reference sequence). The CDR3 extends over 16 amino acids. The CDR3 protein is CSASRNLAAFGETQYF. CDR3 bases: TGCAGTGCTAGTCGAAATCTAGCGGCATTCGGGGAGACCCAGTACTTC.

The chain uses TRBV12-3 or TRBV12-4 and TRBJ2-7; 11 bases agree with TRBD2. Unmatched junction bases numbered 6, after V lost 5 bases and J lost 12 bases. The CDR3 extends over 12 amino acids. The DNA of the CDR3 is TGTGCCAGCAGTCAATCTAGCGGGAGGTTGTACTTC. Protein: CASSQSSGRLYF.

The CDR3 reads CASSLAGGPGNTIYF. For the CDR3, the DNA is TGTGCCAGCAGCTTGGCCGGGGGGCCTGGAAACACCATATATTTT. The chain has TRBV5-4 and TRBJ1-3; D perhaps matches TRBD1 (6 bases). Germline lookup yields CDR1 SGHNT and CDR2 YYREEE (reference sequence). The CDR3 loop spans 15 amino acids. Trimming removed 0 bases from V and 2 bases from J, with 9 bases in between.

This clone has only a few counts. The chain has TRBV3-1 (or the pseudogene TRBV3-2) and TRBJ2-3; unclear D gene. Per the germline V gene, CDR1 is LGHDT and CDR2 is YNNKEL (reference sequence). With 0 bases removed from V and 3 bases from J, the gap between germline ends came to 7 bases. The CDR3 runs 14 residues. Written as DNA, the CDR3 is TGTGCCAGCAGCCAAGATTGGAGAACAGATACGCAGTATTTT. Translated: CASSQDWRTDTQYF.

This chain links TRBV18 with TRBJ1-6; 10 positions agree with TRBD1. The V segment lost 10 bases and the J segment 8 bases; nucleotides outside the gene matches: 8. Per the germline V gene, CDR1 is KGHSH and CDR2 is LQKENI. This CDR3 spans 14 amino acids. CDR3 loop: CATKSGTGDSPLHF. DNA for the CDR3: TGTGCCACCAAGTCCGGGACAGGGGATTCACCCCTCCACTTT.

This clone was counted a single time. The J gene is TRBJ2-1, the V gene TRBV18, with 15 positions matching TRBD2. The CDR3 totals 16 residues. The V segment lost 6 bases and the J segment 7 bases; nucleotides outside the gene matches: 7. Germline CDR1 and CDR2: KGHSH and LQKENI. The CDR3 DNA sequence: TGTGCCAGCTCTCCCGGGACTAGCGGGAGGCGGAATGAGCAGTTCTTC. The encoded protein is CASSPGTSGRRNEQFF.

The V and J genes are TRBV4-1 and TRBJ2-5; 7 bases map to TRBD1. CDR3 length: 15 residues. Germline CDR1 reads MGHRA; CDR2 reads YSYEKL. Trimming cost V 4 bases and J 5 bases; bases outside gene matches: 10. CDR3 protein: CASSPRTGGDETQYF. CDR3 DNA: TGCGCCAGCAGCCCCCGGACAGGCGGTGATGAGACCCAGTACTTC.

The rearrangement links TRBV6-5 to TRBJ2-7, with 7 bases lining up with TRBD2. The germline gives CDR1 MNHEY, CDR2 SVGAGI. The CDR3 is 15 amino acids. V lost 3 bases and J lost 6; bases outside the gene matches: 11. The CDR3 DNA reads as TGTGCCAGCAGTTATGCTAGCGGAGCCCCCTCCGAGCAGTACTTC. Translation gives CASSYASGAPSEQYF.

The gene calls are TRBV5-1 and TRBJ2-3; TRBD2 aligns across 14 bases. V was clipped by 1 base and J by 4 bases; unmatched bases: 11. The germline gives CDR1 SGHRS, CDR2 YFSETQ. The CDR3 totals 19 residues. The CDR3 DNA follows: TGCGCCAGCAGCTTGACAGGGACTAGCGGGAGTCAGTTCGCAGATACGCAGTATTTT. It encodes CASSLTGTSGSQFADTQYF.

The chain is built from TRBV19 and TRBJ2-1, with TRBD1 as a possible D gene (6 bases). The CDR3 loop spans 15 amino acids. Germline V gene data show CDR1 as LNHDA and CDR2 as SQIVND (reference sequence). Trimming removed 4 bases from V and 0 bases from J, with 10 bases in between. CDR3 sequence: CASSTTGNSYNEQFF. The CDR3 DNA reads TGTGCCAGTAGTACTACAGGGAACTCCTACAATGAGCAGTTCTTC.

The chain has TRBV5-4 and TRBJ1-1; 7 nucleotides align to TRBD1. J was trimmed by 5 bases and V by 1 base; bases with no gene match: 2. The CDR3 spans 13 residues. Germline V gene data show CDR1 as SGHNT and CDR2 as YYREEE (reference sequence). DNA for the CDR3: TGTGCCAGCAGCTTGTCAGGGGGAACTGAAGCTTTCTTT. It codes for CASSLSGGTEAFF.

The chain employs TRBV19 and TRBJ2-2; 8 positions agree with TRBD1. The CDR3 contains 16 residues. V shed 7 bases and J 0 bases; nucleotides not matched to a gene: 7. Germline CDR1 reads LNHDA; CDR2 reads SQIVND (reference sequence). CDR3 sequence: CASTLETGANTGELFF. DNA for the CDR3: TGTGCCAGTACCCTTGAGACAGGGGCGAACACCGGGGAGCTGTTTTTT.

V and J are TRBV10-3 and TRBJ2-3; 7 bases fit TRBD1. The CDR3 is 14 amino acids. The germline V gene has CDR1 ENHRY and CDR2 SYGVKD. V was clipped by 4 bases and J by 2 bases; unmatched bases: 3. CDR3 in amino acids: CAISGGQTTDTQYF. DNA of the CDR3: TGTGCCATCAGTGGGGGACAGACCACAGATACGCAGTATTTT.

This rearrangement joins TRBV5-1 to TRBJ2-1; 12 bases align to TRBD2. Germline-derived CDR1 and CDR2 are SGHRS and YFSETQ. Losses at the gene ends were 4 bases for V and 4 bases for J; bases not matched to a gene: 6. The CDR3 contains 16 residues. CDR3 sequence (DNA): TGCGCCAGCAGCGTTCCGACTAGCGGGGGATACAATGAGCAGTTCTTC. Translation gives CASSVPTSGGYNEQFF.

V gene TRBV27 combines with J gene TRBJ1-1; D is ambiguous. The ends were cut back, 3 bases at V and 0 bases at J, with 8 bases in the middle. Germline CDR1 is MNHEY and CDR2 is SMNVEV (reference sequence). The CDR3 has 14 residues. The CDR3 region has the DNA TGTGCCAGCAGTTTTGGCGGCGTGAACACTGAAGCTTTCTTT. Its translation: CASSFGGVNTEAFF.

The rearrangement joins TRBV6-5 to TRBJ1-2, with 7 bases lining up with TRBD1. V gave up 8 bases and J gave up 1 base; unmatched junction bases: 7. The germline gives CDR1 MNHEY, CDR2 SVGAGI. This CDR3 contains 14 residues. CDR3 protein: CASRSGGFNYGYTF. The CDR3 nucleotides are TGTGCCAGCCGATCAGGGGGATTTAACTATGGCTACACCTTC.

The chain has TRBV25-1 and TRBJ1-4; 7 positions agree with TRBD1. The CDR3 length is 17 residues. J gave up 0 bases and V 5 bases, and 9 bases lay outside the gene matches. Germline loops: CDR1 MGHDK, CDR2 SYGVNS. For the CDR3, the DNA is TGTGCCAGCAGTCCTACTACAGGGGCCCCAACTAATGAAAAACTGTTTTTT. It translates to CASSPTTGAPTNEKLFF.

A single count supports this clone. The chain uses TRBV30 and TRBJ1-5; 7 bases line up with TRBD1. The CDR3 spans 16 residues. Per germline, CDR1 GTSNPN and CDR2 SVGIG (reference sequence). The junction had 13 bases not matched to a gene; V was cut back by 4 bases and J by 4 bases. In nucleotides, the CDR3 is TGTGCCTGGACCCTACCCTTGGACAGGATTAATCAGCCCCAGCATTTT. It translates to CAWTLPLDRINQPQHF.

The CDR3 here is CASSLGLRDTEAFF. In DNA, the CDR3 is TGTGCCAGCAGCCTGGGGCTTAGGGACACTGAAGCTTTCTTT. The J gene is TRBJ1-1, the V gene TRBV7-8; a weak D match, TRBD1 (5 bases). This CDR3 spans 14 amino acids. Between the trimmed V and J ends, which lost 5 bases and 3 bases, there was a span of 13 bases. Germline V gives CDR1 SGHVS, CDR2 FQNEAQ.